This T cell receptor beta chain was retrieved from a study of persistence of HIV-infected CD4 T cells. Sequencing used immunoSEQ version 4 in survey mode. The protocol was immunoSEQ multiplex PCR, while the TCRdb copy is restricted to in-frame clones and leaves out a portion. The data contain roughly 41,000 clones, more than 70% of them singletons. The stimulus was lysate of CMV-infected fibroblasts, roughly 9.2 ug/mL. CD40L-negative CD69-negative CD45RO-high memory CD4+ T cells were sorted as populations depleted of antigen-responding cells. Inclusion required CMV-positive serology and CD4+ counts above 400 cells/uL. For around 19 hours, CD8-depleted PBMCs received anti-CD28/CD49d costimulation, a CD40-blocking antibody and enfuvirtide. The V gene's germline CDR1 is SGHRS and CDR2 YFSETQ. The CDR3 runs to 17 residues. The V end was cut by 1 base, the J end by 2 bases, with 15 bases between. As to this clone: The antigen is unknown.

The study, taken as a whole, reports: Antigen-responding cells were enriched for degenerate expanded CDR3beta sequences. Bulk TCR data could not be restricted to HIV-1-infected CMV-responding cells.

Here the sequenced sample was CD4+ T cells sorted from PBMCs after 18-hour stimulation, taken from a patient who received antiretroviral therapy. This sequence was found in an adult man with HIV who was CMV-seropositive. The genes are TRBV5-1 and TRBJ2-2, with D tentatively TRBD1 (7 bases). CDR3 region: CASSLLGQGGNTGELFF. The DNA for the CDR3 is TGCGCCAGCAGCTTGCTGGGTCAGGGGGGTAACACCGGGGAGCTGTTTTTT.